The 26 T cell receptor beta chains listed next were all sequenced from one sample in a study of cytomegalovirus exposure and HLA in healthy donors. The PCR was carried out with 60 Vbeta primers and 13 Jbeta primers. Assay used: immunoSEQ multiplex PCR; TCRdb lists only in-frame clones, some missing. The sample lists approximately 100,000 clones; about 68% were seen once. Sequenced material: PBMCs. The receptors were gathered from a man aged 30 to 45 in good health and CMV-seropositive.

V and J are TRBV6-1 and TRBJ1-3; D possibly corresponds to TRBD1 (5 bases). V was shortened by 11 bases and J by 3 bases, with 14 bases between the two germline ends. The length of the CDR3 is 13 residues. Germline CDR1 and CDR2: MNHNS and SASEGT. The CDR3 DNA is TGTGCCTCAAAGGGGTCGGGTGGAAACACCATATATTTT. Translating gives CASKGSGGNTIYF.

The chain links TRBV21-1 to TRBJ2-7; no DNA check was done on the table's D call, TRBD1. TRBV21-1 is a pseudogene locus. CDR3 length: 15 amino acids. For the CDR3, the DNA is TGTGCCAGCAGCAAAGGGGACAGGGGGGACTACGAGCAGTACTTC. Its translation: CASSKGDRGDYEQYF.

CDR3 sequence: CASSIAVFGDYGYTF. DNA for the CDR3: TGTGCCAGTAGTATAGCCGTCTTCGGAGACTATGGCTACACCTTC. This sequence joins TRBV19 and TRBJ1-2; D remains ambiguous. The CDR3 contains 15 residues. From germline, CDR1 is LNHDA and CDR2 SQIVND (reference sequence). Trimming left V 1 base short and J 3 bases short, with 12 bases between.

The CDR3 is CASSPTTGITEAFF. The CDR3 DNA reads as TGTGCCAGCAGCCCAACGACAGGGATCACTGAAGCTTTCTTT. The rearrangement uses TRBV11-1 and TRBJ1-1, with 7 bases aligning to TRBD1. Per germline, CDR1 SGHAT and CDR2 FQDESV (reference sequence). J lost 4 bases, V lost 5 bases, and 7 bases had no gene match. CDR3 length: 14 amino acids.

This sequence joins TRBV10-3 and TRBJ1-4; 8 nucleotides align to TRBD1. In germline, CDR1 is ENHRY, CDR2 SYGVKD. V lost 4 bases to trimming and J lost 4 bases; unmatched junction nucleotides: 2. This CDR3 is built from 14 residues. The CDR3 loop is CAISATGGNEKLFF. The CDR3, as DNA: TGTGCCATCAGTGCAACAGGGGGTAATGAAAAACTGTTTTTT.

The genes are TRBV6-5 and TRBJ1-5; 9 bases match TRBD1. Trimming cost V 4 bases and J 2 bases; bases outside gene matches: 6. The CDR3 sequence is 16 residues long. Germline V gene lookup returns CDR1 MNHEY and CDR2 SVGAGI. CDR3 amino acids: CASSSGTGRRNQPQHF. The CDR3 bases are TGTGCCAGCAGTTCCGGGACAGGGAGACGCAATCAGCCCCAGCATTTT.

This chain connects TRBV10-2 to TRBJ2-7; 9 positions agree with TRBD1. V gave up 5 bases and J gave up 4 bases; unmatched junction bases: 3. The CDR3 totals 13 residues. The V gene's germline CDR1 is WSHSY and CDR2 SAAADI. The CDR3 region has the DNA TGCGCCAGCAGTTGGGACAGGGAGTACGAGCAGTACTTC. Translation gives CASSWDREYEQYF.

The CDR3 reads CSVEWDRGHTEAFF. The CDR3 bases are TGCAGCGTTGAATGGGACAGGGGCCACACTGAAGCTTTCTTT. V gene TRBV29-1 combines with J gene TRBJ1-1; 10 bases align to TRBD1. CDR1 is SQVTM and CDR2 is ANQGSEA in the germline V gene. CDR3 length: 14 residues. V was pared by 2 bases and J by 3 bases, with 3 bases of the junction left unmatched.

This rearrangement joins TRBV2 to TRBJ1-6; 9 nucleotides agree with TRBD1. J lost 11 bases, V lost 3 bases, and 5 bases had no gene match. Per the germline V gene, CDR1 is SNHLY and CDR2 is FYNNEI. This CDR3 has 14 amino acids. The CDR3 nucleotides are TGTGCCAGCAGTGATTGGGGACAGGGTGCACCCCTCCACTTT. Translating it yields CASSDWGQGAPLHF.

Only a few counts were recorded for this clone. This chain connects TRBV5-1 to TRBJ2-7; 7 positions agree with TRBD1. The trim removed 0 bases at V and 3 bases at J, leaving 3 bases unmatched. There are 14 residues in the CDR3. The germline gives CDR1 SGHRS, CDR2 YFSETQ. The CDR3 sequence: CASSLGQGDYEQYF. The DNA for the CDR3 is TGCGCCAGCAGCTTGGGGCAGGGGGACTACGAGCAGTACTTC.

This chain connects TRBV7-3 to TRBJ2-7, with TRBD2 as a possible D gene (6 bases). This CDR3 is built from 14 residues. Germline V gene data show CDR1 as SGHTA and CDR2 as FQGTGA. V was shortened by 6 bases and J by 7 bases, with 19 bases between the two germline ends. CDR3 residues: CASRADGGLGEQYF. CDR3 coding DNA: TGTGCCAGCAGGGCTGATGGGGGACTCGGAGAGCAGTACTTC.

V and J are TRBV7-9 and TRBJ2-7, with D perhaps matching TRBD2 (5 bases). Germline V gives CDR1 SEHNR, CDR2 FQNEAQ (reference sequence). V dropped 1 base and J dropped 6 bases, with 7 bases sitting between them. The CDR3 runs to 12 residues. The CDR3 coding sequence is TGTGCCAGCAGCTTAGAACGGGGCGAGCAGTACTTC. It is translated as CASSLERGEQYF.

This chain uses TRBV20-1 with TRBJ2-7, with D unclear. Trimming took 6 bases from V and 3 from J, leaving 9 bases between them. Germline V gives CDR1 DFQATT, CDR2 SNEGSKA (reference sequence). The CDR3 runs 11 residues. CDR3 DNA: TGCAGTGCCCCACAGAGCTACGAGCAGTACTTC. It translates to CSAPQSYEQYF.

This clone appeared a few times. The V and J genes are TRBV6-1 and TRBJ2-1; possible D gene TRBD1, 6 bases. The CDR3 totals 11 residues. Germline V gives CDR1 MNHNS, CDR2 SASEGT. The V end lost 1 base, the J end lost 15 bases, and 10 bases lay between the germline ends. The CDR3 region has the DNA TGTGCCAGCAGTGAAGATGGCAGGGGGTTCTTC. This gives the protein CASSEDGRGFF.

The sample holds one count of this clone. Written as DNA, the CDR3 is TGTGCCAGCTCACCACCGATGGACTCTTACAATGAGCAGTTCTTC. This encodes CASSPPMDSYNEQFF. The rearrangement links TRBV18 to TRBJ2-1, with D possibly matching TRBD2 (5 bases). V lost 0 bases and J lost 4, with 10 bases in between. The CDR3 is 15 amino acids. Germline CDR1 is KGHSH and CDR2 is LQKENI.

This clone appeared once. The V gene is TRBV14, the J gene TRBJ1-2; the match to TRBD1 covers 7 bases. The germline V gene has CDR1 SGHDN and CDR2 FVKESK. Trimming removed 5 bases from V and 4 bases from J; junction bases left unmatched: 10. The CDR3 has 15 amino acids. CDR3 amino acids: CASSKGTARTYGYTF. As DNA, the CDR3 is TGTGCCAGCAGCAAGGGGACAGCTCGAACCTATGGCTACACCTTC.

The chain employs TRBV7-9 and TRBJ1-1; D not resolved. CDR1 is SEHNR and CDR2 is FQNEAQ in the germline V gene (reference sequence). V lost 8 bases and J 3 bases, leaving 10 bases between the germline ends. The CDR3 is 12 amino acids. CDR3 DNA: TGTGCCAGCGCGCCGGGGTACACTGAAGCTTTCTTT. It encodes CASAPGYTEAFF.

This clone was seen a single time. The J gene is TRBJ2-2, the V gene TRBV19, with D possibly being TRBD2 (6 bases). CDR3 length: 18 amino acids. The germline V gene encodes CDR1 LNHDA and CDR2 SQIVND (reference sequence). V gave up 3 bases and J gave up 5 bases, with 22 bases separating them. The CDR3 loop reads CASSIWSGGTHLTGELFF. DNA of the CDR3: TGTGCCAGTAGTATTTGGTCTGGGGGGACGCATCTAACCGGGGAGCTGTTTTTT.

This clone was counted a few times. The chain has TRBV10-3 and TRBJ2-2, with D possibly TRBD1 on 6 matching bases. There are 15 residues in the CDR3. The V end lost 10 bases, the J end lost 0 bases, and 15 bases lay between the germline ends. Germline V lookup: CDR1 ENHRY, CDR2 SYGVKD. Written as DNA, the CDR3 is TGTGCCACCGCGCGACAGGACCCGAACACCGGGGAGCTGTTTTTT. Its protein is CATARQDPNTGELFF.

The CDR3 protein is CASSPQGEKLFF. CDR3 DNA: TGTGCCAGCAGCCCACAGGGTGAAAAACTGTTTTTT. The chain uses TRBV7-9 and TRBJ1-4; tentative D call: TRBD1 (6 bases). The V end lost 5 bases, the J end lost 7 bases, and 8 bases lay between the germline ends. Germline assignment: CDR1 SEHNR and CDR2 FQNEAQ (reference sequence). The CDR3 runs 12 residues.

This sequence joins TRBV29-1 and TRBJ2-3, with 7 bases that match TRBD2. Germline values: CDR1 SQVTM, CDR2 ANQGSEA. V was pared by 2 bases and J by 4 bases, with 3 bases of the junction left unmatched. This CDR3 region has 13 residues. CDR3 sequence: CSVETSESDTQYF. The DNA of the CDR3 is TGCAGCGTTGAAACTAGCGAATCAGATACGCAGTATTTT.

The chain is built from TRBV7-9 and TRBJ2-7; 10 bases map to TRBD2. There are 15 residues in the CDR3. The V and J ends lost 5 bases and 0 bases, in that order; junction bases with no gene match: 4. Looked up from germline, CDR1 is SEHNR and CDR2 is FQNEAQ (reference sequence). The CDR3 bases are TGTGCCAGCAGCCCTCTAGCGGGGGTCTCCTACGAGCAGTACTTC. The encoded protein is CASSPLAGVSYEQYF.

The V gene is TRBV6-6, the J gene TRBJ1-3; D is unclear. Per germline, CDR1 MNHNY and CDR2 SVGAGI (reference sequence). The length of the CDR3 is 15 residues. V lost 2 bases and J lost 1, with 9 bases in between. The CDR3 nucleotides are TGTGCCAGCAGTTACCCTGAGCGTTCTGGAAACACCATATATTTT. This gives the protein CASSYPERSGNTIYF.

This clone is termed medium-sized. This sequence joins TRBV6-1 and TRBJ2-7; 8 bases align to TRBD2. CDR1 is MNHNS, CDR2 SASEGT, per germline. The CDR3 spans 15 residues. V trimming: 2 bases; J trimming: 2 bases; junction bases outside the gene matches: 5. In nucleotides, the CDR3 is TGTGCCAGCAGTGAAAAGGACGGGGGGGCCTACGAGCAGTACTTC. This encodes CASSEKDGGAYEQYF.

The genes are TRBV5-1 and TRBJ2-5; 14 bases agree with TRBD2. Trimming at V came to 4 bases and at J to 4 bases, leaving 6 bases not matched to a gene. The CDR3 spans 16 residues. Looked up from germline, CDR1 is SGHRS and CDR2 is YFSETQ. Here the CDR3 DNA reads TGCGCCAGCAGCACCGGACTAGCGGGGGGAACAGAGACCCAGTACTTC. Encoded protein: CASSTGLAGGTETQYF.

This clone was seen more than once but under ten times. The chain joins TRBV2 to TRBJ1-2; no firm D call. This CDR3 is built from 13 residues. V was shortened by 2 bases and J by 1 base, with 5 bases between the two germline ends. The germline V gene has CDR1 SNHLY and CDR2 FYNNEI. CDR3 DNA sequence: TGTGCCAGCAGTGAAACAGTTAACTATGGCTACACCTTC. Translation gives CASSETVNYGYTF.